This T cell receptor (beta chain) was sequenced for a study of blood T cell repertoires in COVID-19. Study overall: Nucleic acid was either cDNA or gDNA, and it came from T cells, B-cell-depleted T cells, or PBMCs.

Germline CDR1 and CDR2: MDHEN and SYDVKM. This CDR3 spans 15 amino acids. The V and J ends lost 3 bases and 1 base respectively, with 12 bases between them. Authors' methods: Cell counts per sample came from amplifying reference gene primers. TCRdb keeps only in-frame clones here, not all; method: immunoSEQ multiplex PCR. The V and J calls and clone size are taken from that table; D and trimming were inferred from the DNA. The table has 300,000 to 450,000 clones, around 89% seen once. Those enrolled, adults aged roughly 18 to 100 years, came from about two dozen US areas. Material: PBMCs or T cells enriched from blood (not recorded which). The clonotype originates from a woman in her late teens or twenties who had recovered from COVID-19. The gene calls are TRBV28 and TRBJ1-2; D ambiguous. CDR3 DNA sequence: TGTGCCAGCAGTTTGGCGGGGATACGTAACTATGGCTACACCTTC. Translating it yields CASSLAGIRNYGYTF.